The 20 T cell receptor beta chains given below trace back to one sample, sequenced in a study of shared clonotypes between healthy human individuals. The table came from immunoSEQ multiplex PCR; TCRdb's copy has only in-frame clones and leaves some out. The table lists 2 million to 3 million clones, more than 80% of them singletons, with 0.11% to 0.15% in the top ten. Material for sequencing was naive CD4+ T cells sorted from blood. The subset denotes: CD45RA+ positively selected. The receptors originated from a man aged 18-30 years in good health.

This chain connects TRBV11-3 to TRBJ2-2; D unclear. CDR3 size: 14 residues. With 8 bases removed from V and 0 bases from J, the gap between germline ends came to 10 bases. Per germline, CDR1 SGHNT and CDR2 YENEEA. CDR3 residues: CASCGVANTGELFF. In DNA form, the CDR3 reads TGTGCCAGCTGCGGAGTAGCGAACACCGGGGAGCTGTTTTTT. Full variable domain (remainder filled in from reference TRBV11-3 and TRBJ2-2): EAGVVQSPRYKIIEKKQPVAFWCNPISGHNTLYWYLQNLGQGPELLIRYENEEAVDDSQLPKDRFSAERLKGVDSTLKIQPAELGDSAVYLCASCGVANTGELFFGEGSRLTVL.

The CDR3 nucleotides are TGTGCCATCAGTGCCGGGACAGACAATGAGCAGTTCTTC. It specifies CAISAGTDNEQFF. The rearrangement links TRBV10-3 to TRBJ2-1, with 7 bases fitting TRBD1. CDR3 length: 13 amino acids. Unmatched junction bases numbered 2, after V lost 4 bases and J lost 5 bases. Germline lookup yields CDR1 ENHRY and CDR2 SYGVKD.

J is TRBJ1-1 and V is TRBV21-1. TRBV21-1 is a pseudogene segment. The CDR3 is 14 amino acids. Here the CDR3 reads CASSKSTGTGGTFF. In DNA form, the CDR3 reads TGTGCCAGCAGCAAATCGACAGGGACGGGGGGTACTTTCTTT.

The chain has TRBV6-6 and TRBJ1-2; 7 bases align to TRBD1. Trimming removed 2 bases from V and 6 bases from J; junction bases left unmatched: 12. Germline CDR1 and CDR2: MNHNY and SVGAGI (reference sequence). This CDR3 is built from 16 residues. CDR3 bases: TGTGCCAGCAGTTACGGGTTGTCGACAGGGTCCCATGGCTACACCTTC. This translates into CASSYGLSTGSHGYTF.

The rearrangement links TRBV2 to TRBJ1-2, with D maybe TRBD1 (6 bases). V lost 7 bases and J lost 8, with 11 bases in between. The CDR3 extends over 11 amino acids. The germline V gene has CDR1 SNHLY and CDR2 FYNNEI. CDR3: CASKGEWGYTF. The DNA of the CDR3 is TGTGCCAGCAAGGGGGAATGGGGCTACACCTTC.

On this clone itself: The junction does not match germline at one end; this may be a read error. The rearrangement joins TRBV7-7 to TRBJ2-7; 11 bases are a match to TRBD1. Germline-derived CDR1 and CDR2 are SSHAT and FNYEAQ (reference sequence). There are 13 residues in the CDR3. In DNA form, the CDR3 reads TGTGCTAGCAGTCGGGACAGGGGGTACGAGCAGTACTTC. Translation: CASSRDRGYEQYF.

V is TRBV7-2 and J is TRBJ2-2, with D possibly matching TRBD2 (5 bases). The CDR3 runs 14 residues. Looked up from germline, CDR1 is SGHTA and CDR2 is FQGNSA. V lost 2 bases to trimming and J lost 6 bases, with 10 bases between them. The CDR3 here is CASSLTDSAGELFF. DNA for the CDR3: TGTGCCAGCAGCTTAACAGATAGCGCCGGGGAGCTGTTTTTT.

The chain is built from TRBV7-2 and TRBJ2-2; TRBD2 is a possible D gene (5 bases). Trimming cost V 5 bases and J 6 bases, with 10 bases left between them. Germline V gene lookup returns CDR1 SGHTA and CDR2 FQGNSA. This CDR3 is built from 13 residues. The CDR3 here is CASSPGIPGELFF. DNA of the CDR3: TGTGCCAGCAGCCCGGGGATTCCCGGGGAGCTGTTTTTT.

To note about this clone: The identical CDR3 is also encoded by other nucleotide sequences in the sample. The chain carries TRBV18 and TRBJ2-5; D ambiguous. This CDR3 is 13 amino acids long. Germline V lookup: CDR1 KGHSH, CDR2 LQKENI. V was clipped by 3 bases and J by 0 bases, with 5 bases between them. DNA for the CDR3: TGTGCCAGCTCACCGCAGAACCAAGAGACCCAGTACTTC. It encodes CASSPQNQETQYF.

The chain joins TRBV2 to TRBJ1-3; tentative D call: TRBD1 (5 bases). Between the trimmed V and J ends, which lost 3 bases and 6 bases, there was a span of 15 bases. Germline V gene sequence: CDR1 SNHLY, CDR2 FYNNEI. The CDR3 is 15 residues long. The CDR3 is CASSDYRDGANTIYF. In nucleotides, the CDR3 is TGTGCCAGCAGTGATTACCGGGACGGAGCAAACACCATATATTTT.

The rearrangement links TRBV18 to TRBJ2-7, with 11 bases lining up with TRBD2. Germline V gene sequence: CDR1 KGHSH, CDR2 LQKENI. This CDR3 contains 15 residues. With V trimmed by 6 bases and J by 5 bases, 9 bases remained unmatched. CDR3 sequence (DNA): TGTGCCAGCTCGGGGGGACTAGCGGTTACCCACGAGCAGTACTTC. Its protein product is CASSGGLAVTHEQYF.

DNA for the CDR3: TGTGCCAGTAAAAGTTGGACAGGGGATTCACCCCTCCACTTT. Protein product: CASKSWTGDSPLHF. The rearrangement links TRBV19 to TRBJ1-6, with 9 bases lining up with TRBD1. The V gene end was trimmed by 7 bases and the J gene end by 8 bases; junction bases not matched to a gene: 6. There are 14 residues in the CDR3. CDR1 and CDR2 from the germline V gene are LNHDA and SQIVND (reference sequence).

The V and J genes are TRBV4-3 and TRBJ2-6, with TRBD2 as a possible D gene (6 bases). Germline values: CDR1 LGHNA, CDR2 YSLEER. This CDR3 has 17 residues. Trimming left V 0 bases short and J 4 bases short, with 13 bases between. Here the CDR3 reads CASSQDSGGRGANVLTF. CDR3 nucleotide sequence: TGCGCCAGCAGCCAAGACTCCGGGGGTCGAGGGGCCAACGTCCTGACTTTC.

The chain couples TRBV28 to TRBJ2-6; the D is unclear. Germline lookup yields CDR1 MDHEN and CDR2 SYDVKM. V shed 3 bases and J shed 2 bases, with 8 bases lying between them. The CDR3 consists of 15 residues. CDR3 residues: CASSLGTAGANVLTF. In DNA, the CDR3 is TGTGCCAGCAGTTTGGGCACAGCTGGGGCCAACGTCCTGACTTTC.

The rearrangement joins TRBV5-5 to TRBJ2-5, with a tentative D call TRBD2 (7 bases). Per germline, CDR1 SGHKS and CDR2 YYEKEE (reference sequence). Trimming cost V 1 base and J 1 base, with 11 bases left between them. This CDR3 is 15 amino acids long. CDR3 sequence reads: CASSLWGGGQETQYF. CDR3 nucleotide sequence: TGTGCCAGCAGCTTGTGGGGAGGGGGCCAAGAGACCCAGTACTTC.

The chain joins TRBV10-2 to TRBJ1-3; 11 bases align to TRBD1. Per the germline V gene, CDR1 is WSHSY and CDR2 is SAAADI. The ends lost 7 bases at V and 2 bases at J; junction bases unmatched: 4. This CDR3 is built from 15 residues. In nucleotides, the CDR3 is TGCGCCAGCAACCTGGGACAGGGGGCTGGAAACACCATATATTTT. It translates to CASNLGQGAGNTIYF.

This chain links TRBV7-6 with TRBJ2-1; 8 nucleotides line up with TRBD2. V shed 5 bases, J shed 2 bases, and the junction held 8 bases outside the gene matches. This CDR3 comprises 16 residues. The V gene's germline CDR1 is SGHVS and CDR2 FNYEAQ. In nucleotides, the CDR3 is TGTGCCAGCAGCCGTAGCGGGGTTATGACCTACAATGAGCAGTTCTTC. The encoded protein is CASSRSGVMTYNEQFF.

This chain links TRBV30 with TRBJ1-5, with D maybe TRBD1 (6 bases). CDR3 length: 13 amino acids. Trimming removed 5 bases at V and 0 bases at J, with 8 bases between. Germline CDR1 reads GTSNPN; CDR2 reads SVGIG (reference sequence). Here the CDR3 DNA reads TGTGCCTGGGGACAGTCTAGCAATCAGCCCCAGCATTTT. Translating gives CAWGQSSNQPQHF. Full variable domain (outside the CDR3, taken from reference TRBV30 and TRBJ1-5): SQTIHQWPATLVQPVGSPLSLECTVEGTSNPNLYWYRQAAGRGLQLLFYSVGIGQISSEVPQNLSASRPQDRQFILSSKKLLLSDSGFYLCAWGQSSNQPQHFGDGTRLSIL.

The genes are TRBV5-4 and TRBJ2-7, with D perhaps being TRBD1 or TRBD2 (6 bases each). The CDR3 is made up of 17 amino acids. Germline V lookup: CDR1 SGHNT, CDR2 YYREEE (reference sequence). Trimming shortened V by 4 bases and J by 0 bases, and 20 bases separated the two germline ends. As DNA, the CDR3 is TGTGCCAGCAGCCCCCCCCAGGTTACGGGGGCCTCCTACGAGCAGTACTTC. This sequence encodes CASSPPQVTGASYEQYF.

The chain recombines TRBV7-8 with TRBJ1-1; 10 bases agree with TRBD1. The CDR3 contains 16 residues. The J segment lost 7 bases and the V segment lost 5 bases, leaving 13 bases of the junction unmatched. The V gene's germline CDR1 is SGHVS and CDR2 FQNEAQ. DNA of the CDR3: TGTGCCAGCAGCCGCGACAGGGGGCAAGGTTCGGGTGAAGCTTTCTTT. Translating gives CASSRDRGQGSGEAFF.